The clone carrying this T cell receptor beta chain has only one observation. Its antigen remains unknown. The sample is drawn from a study of OX40 agonist ivuxolimab in advanced cancers. Study background: Patient treatment consisted of intravenous ivuxolimab administration every 2 weeks at 0.01 to 10 mg/kg. Participants could have had prior anti-PD-1, anti-PD-L1 or anti-CTLA-4 therapy, and approximately 37% had some. General study findings and limits: Expanded clones were, on average, more numerous in CD8+ T cells than in CD4+.

Produced via immunoSEQ multiplex PCR; TCRdb's table is partial and in-frame only. The data show approximately 25,000 clones, about three quarters seen once. Trimming took 0 bases from V and 3 from J, leaving 8 bases between them. Germline assignment: CDR1 SEHNR and CDR2 FQNEAQ (reference sequence). There are 14 residues in the CDR3. The specimen comprised CD4+ or CD8+ T cells sorted from blood, sampled in a trial of the OX40 agonist ivuxolimab. The TCR was taken from an adult with an advanced solid tumor such as melanoma, head and neck, liver or kidney cancer. V usage is TRBV7-9 and J usage is TRBJ1-2, with unresolved D. The CDR3 is CASSLAVDHYGYTF. CDR3 nucleotides: TGTGCCAGCAGCTTAGCGGTAGATCACTATGGCTACACCTTC.